This record looks at one TCR beta chain sequence and its context. As yet, its antigen is unknown. Unmatched junction bases numbered 10, after V lost 5 bases and J lost 4 bases. Germline V gene lookup returns CDR1 LNHNV and CDR2 YYDKDF (reference sequence). The CDR3 is 16 amino acids. The data were obtained in a study of cytomegalovirus exposure and HLA in healthy donors. PCR primers comprised 60 Vbeta and 13 Jbeta primers. Sequencing was performed with immunoSEQ multiplex PCR; in TCRdb, only in-frame clones are kept and a portion is missing. The profile shows about 140,000 clones, 70% to 80% of them singletons. Points from the study as a whole: Most CMV-associated TCR beta chains were later found to appear HLA-restricted. Further analysis, carried out later, found HLA-associated TCR beta chains more clonally expanded than equally common other chains.

The chain employs TRBV15 and TRBJ2-2; 7 positions agree with TRBD1. This clonotype was obtained from a man aged 25 to 40 in good health and CMV-seronegative. Sequencing was done on a sample of PBMCs. The CDR3 bases are TGTGCCACCAGCTCCGGACAGGCGCGAGGCACCGGGGAGCTGTTTTTT. Translation gives CATSSGQARGTGELFF.